This passage covers 17 T cell receptor beta chains from one sample sequenced in a study of OX40 agonist ivuxolimab in advanced cancers. Sequenced by immunoSEQ multiplex PCR; TCRdb stores in-frame clones only, minus some. The sample comprises some 77,000 clones, about nine tenths of which are singletons, and 6.2% rests with the top ten. This specimen consisted of CD4+ or CD8+ T cells sorted from blood, obtained in a trial of the OX40 agonist ivuxolimab. The receptors were sampled from an adult with an advanced solid tumor such as melanoma, head and neck, liver or kidney cancer.

The chain carries TRBV5-1 and TRBJ1-6; D possibly corresponds to TRBD1 (6 bases). In germline, CDR1 is SGHRS, CDR2 YFSETQ. The CDR3 spans 16 residues. Trimming removed 0 bases at V and 5 bases at J, with 12 bases between. The CDR3 loop reads CASSLETGSHNSPLHF. The CDR3 coding sequence is TGCGCCAGCAGCTTGGAGACAGGATCCCATAATTCACCCCTCCACTTT.

This chain joins TRBV14 and TRBJ1-1; no clear D. The CDR3 is 14 amino acids. Trimming stripped 4 bases from V and 3 bases from J, with 12 bases between. Germline lookup yields CDR1 SGHDN and CDR2 FVKESK. The CDR3 DNA reads TGTGCCAGCAGCCGTCAGAGAGCGGACACTGAAGCTTTCTTT. Translating it yields CASSRQRADTEAFF.

The chain recombines TRBV29-1 with TRBJ2-5, with D hard to call. The germline V gene has CDR1 SQVTM and CDR2 ANQGSEA. CDR3 length: 13 residues. Deletions cut 2 bases from V and 9 bases from J, with 16 bases between. CDR3 loop: CSVERAERTAQYF. The CDR3 nucleotides are TGCAGCGTTGAAAGGGCGGAACGTACGGCCCAGTACTTC.

This clone was picked up a small number of times. In DNA form, the CDR3 reads TGTGCCTGGAGTACACAGGGGGTCTCCGGGGAGCTGTTTTTT. Translating gives CAWSTQGVSGELFF. This chain uses TRBV30 with TRBJ2-2; 8 positions match TRBD1. The V gene's germline CDR1 is GTSNPN and CDR2 SVGIG (reference sequence). With V trimmed by 2 bases and J by 6 bases, 5 bases remained unmatched. CDR3 size: 14 residues.

This chain joins TRBV7-9 and TRBJ2-1; 10 positions agree with TRBD1. V shed 5 bases, J shed 2 bases, and the junction held 6 bases outside the gene matches. This CDR3 has 16 amino acids. The germline CDR1 and CDR2 sequences are SEHNR and FQNEAQ (reference sequence). The CDR3, as DNA: TGTGCCAGCAGCCCGAGGGGGACAGGGGCCTACAATGAGCAGTTCTTC. Its translation is CASSPRGTGAYNEQFF.

The chain is built from TRBV9 and TRBJ2-4; D perhaps matches TRBD2 (7 bases). CDR1 SGDLS and CDR2 YYNGEE come from the germline V gene. This CDR3 has 17 residues. The ends were cut back, 0 bases at V and 0 bases at J, with 13 bases in the middle. The CDR3 here is CASSVEGGGLAKNIQYF. As DNA, the CDR3 is TGTGCCAGCAGCGTAGAGGGAGGGGGACTAGCCAAAAACATTCAGTACTTC. Full variable domain (outside the CDR3, taken from reference TRBV9 and TRBJ2-4): DSGVTQTPKHLITATGQRVTLRCSPRSGDLSVYWYQQSLDQGLQFLIQYYNGEERAKGNILERFSAQQFPDLHSELNLSSLELGDSALYFCASSVEGGGLAKNIQYFGAGTRLSVL.

This chain joins TRBV28 and TRBJ1-5, with no clear D. CDR1 MDHEN and CDR2 SYDVKM come from the germline V gene. Trimming took off 2 bases at V and 5 bases at J, with 10 bases between the two ends. The CDR3 length is 14 residues. Written as DNA, the CDR3 is TGTGCCAGCAGTTTACAGACACGTTATCAGCCCCAGCATTTT. Its translation: CASSLQTRYQPQHF.

The CDR3 DNA sequence: TGCGCCAGCAGCGTCGGCGGACAGGGGGCGTACGAGCAGTACTTC. Protein: CASSVGGQGAYEQYF. The chain uses TRBV5-1 and TRBJ2-7; 11 bases are a match to TRBD1. V was pared by 4 bases and J by 4 bases, with 7 bases of the junction left unmatched. The CDR3 sequence is 15 residues long. The germline V gene has CDR1 SGHRS and CDR2 YFSETQ.

V and J are TRBV6-1 and TRBJ2-4, with D possibly TRBD2 on 5 matching bases. V was cut by 8 bases and J by 2 bases, with 7 bases left in between. The germline gives CDR1 MNHNS, CDR2 SASEGT. CDR3 length: 12 residues. The CDR3 is CASEGSKNIQYF. The DNA of the CDR3 is TGTGCCAGCGAGGGCTCCAAAAACATTCAGTACTTC.

The CDR3 protein is CASSTSGGYEQYF. Written as DNA, the CDR3 is TGTGCCAGCAGCACGTCAGGGGGCTACGAGCAGTACTTC. The V call is TRBV5-4, the J call TRBJ2-7, with 7 bases fitting TRBD1. The germline gives CDR1 SGHNT, CDR2 YYREEE (reference sequence). This CDR3 comprises 13 residues. J was trimmed by 3 bases and V by 4 bases; bases with no gene match: 4.

The chain carries TRBV5-1 and TRBJ1-1; 8 positions match TRBD1. The length of the CDR3 is 15 residues. V lost 6 bases and J lost 1; bases outside the gene matches: 8. Germline V gives CDR1 SGHRS, CDR2 YFSETQ. The CDR3 DNA sequence: TGCGCCAGCACCTCACCAGGGGGCGCGAACACTGAAGCTTTCTTT. Its protein is CASTSPGGANTEAFF.

The V and J genes are TRBV7-2 and TRBJ2-2; 13 positions match TRBD2. Germline V gives CDR1 SGHTA, CDR2 FQGNSA. V lost 6 bases and J lost 6; bases outside the gene matches: 4. CDR3 length equals 15 residues. The CDR3 DNA sequence: TGTGCCAGCAGAAGGACTAGCGGGAGTCCCGGGGAGCTGTTTTTT. Amino acids: CASRRTSGSPGELFF. Full variable domain (remainder filled in from reference TRBV7-2 and TRBJ2-2): GAGVSQSPSNKVTEKGKDVELRCDPISGHTALYWYRQSLGQGLEFLIYFQGNSAPDKSGLPSDRFSAERTGGSVSTLTIQRTQQEDSAVYLCASRRTSGSPGELFFGEGSRLTVL.

J is TRBJ2-2 and V is TRBV10-3, with 8 nucleotides matching TRBD1. Per germline, CDR1 ENHRY and CDR2 SYGVKD. The CDR3 runs to 13 residues. The CDR3 loop is CAIGQGGTGELFF. The CDR3 DNA reads TGTGCTATTGGACAGGGCGGGACCGGGGAGCTGTTTTTT.

In DNA form, the CDR3 reads TGTGCCATCAGCGGGCAGGGCGCTGAGGGAAAACTGTTTTTT. Translating gives CAISGQGAEGKLFF. V is TRBV10-3 and J is TRBJ1-4; possible D gene TRBD1, 5 bases. This CDR3 spans 14 amino acids. The germline V gene has CDR1 ENHRY and CDR2 SYGVKD. With 6 bases removed from V and 10 bases from J, the gap between germline ends came to 18 bases.

This clone was seen only once. As DNA, the CDR3 is TGTGCCAGCAGCTCGGGGACTAGCGGGAGAAACACCGGGGAGCTGTTTTTT. Residues: CASSSGTSGRNTGELFF. The chain couples TRBV5-8 to TRBJ2-2; 14 bases fit TRBD2. Germline CDR1 SGHTS, CDR2 YDEGEE. CDR3 length: 17 amino acids. V trimming: 3 bases; J trimming: 2 bases; junction bases outside the gene matches: 3.

This chain joins TRBV5-1 and TRBJ2-5; 11 bases are shared with TRBD2. CDR3 size: 16 residues. Losses at the gene ends were 3 bases for V and 0 bases for J; bases not matched to a gene: 4. CDR1 and CDR2 from the germline V gene are SGHRS and YFSETQ. The CDR3 loop reads CASSSLAGGNQETQYF. The CDR3 DNA follows: TGCGCCAGCAGCTCGCTAGCGGGGGGCAACCAAGAGACCCAGTACTTC.

This chain uses TRBV7-3 with TRBJ2-2; tentatively, D is TRBD2 (5 bases). The CDR3 has 18 amino acids. The V and J ends lost 3 bases and 2 bases respectively, with 19 bases between them. Germline V gene data show CDR1 as SGHTA and CDR2 as FQGTGA. CDR3 DNA sequence: TGTGCCAGCAGCTTCCTGAGGGTTAGCGTGACCAACACCGGGGAGCTGTTTTTT. Residues: CASSFLRVSVTNTGELFF.